Listed below are T cell receptor beta chains from one sample, sequenced in a study of cytomegalovirus exposure and HLA in healthy donors. The repertoire was sequenced with immunoSEQ multiplex PCR; TCRdb's copy has only in-frame clones and lacks some. Of some 170,000 clones listed, about 75% are singletons. The sample taken for sequencing was PBMCs. These receptors all stem from a woman between 45 and 60 years old in good health and CMV-seropositive. CDR3s include the opening cysteine and the closing phenylalanine or tryptophan. Each record gives: J gene, V gene, clone size, D gene, CDR3 length, CDR3 DNA, CDR3 protein. D genes are given only for firm matches. Only part of the rows carry a size: once, few, many, or a class if the clone is expanded.

TRBJ1-3,TRBV5-4,.,.,14,TGTGCCAGCAGCTTGGACAGGGCTGGAAACACCATATATTTT,CASSLDRAGNTIYF
TRBJ1-4,TRBV2,few,.,13,TGTGCCAGCCAGGGGATCAGGGGAGAAAAACTGTTTTTT,CASQGIRGEKLFF
TRBJ2-2,TRBV5-1,.,TRBD1,15,TGCGCCAGCAGCCCGGGGACAGGGGTCACCGGGGAGCTGTTTTTT,CASSPGTGVTGELFF
TRBJ2-7,TRBV5-1,.,.,13,TGCGCCAGCCGCCGGGACACCACTGACGAGCAGTACTTC,CASRRDTTDEQYF
TRBJ2-7,TRBV16,.,.,16,TGTGCCAGCACCCCTACGTCGGCAGGTAGTGCCTACGAGCAGTACTTC,CASTPTSAGSAYEQYF
TRBJ2-6,TRBV29-1,.,.,13,TGCAGCGTTGACGGGGAGGGGGCCAACGTCCTGACTTTC,CSVDGEGANVLTF
TRBJ2-5,TRBV6-6,.,.,15,TGTGCCATAGGCCTGGGGCCTCCTTACGCGGAGACCCAGTACTTC,CAIGLGPPYAETQYF
TRBJ2-1,TRBV5-1,.,TRBD1,16,TGCGCCAGCAGCGCACGACAGGGAAGCTCCTACAATGAGCAGTTCTTC,CASSARQGSSYNEQFF
TRBJ1-4,TRBV2,.,TRBD1,12,TGTGCCAGTGGACAGGGGGGCGAAAAACTGTTTTTT,CASGQGGEKLFF
TRBJ1-2,TRBV5-1,once,.,13,TGCGCCAGCAGGTGGACAGACAACTATGGCTACACCTTC,CASRWTDNYGYTF
TRBJ1-1,TRBV6-6,.,.,13,TGTGCCAGCAGTTACAGGAGGGACACTGAAGCTTTCTTT,CASSYRRDTEAFF
TRBJ1-1,TRBV14,.,TRBD1,12,TGTGCCAGCAGCGGGACAGGGGTTACGGCTTTCTTT,CASSGTGVTAFF
TRBJ1-2,TRBV7-6,.,.,14,TGTGCCAGCAGCTTAGAGGCAGGGGACTATGGCTACACCTTC,CASSLEAGDYGYTF
TRBJ2-7,TRBV5-1,.,TRBD2,15,TGCGCCAGCAGCGCACTAGCGGGGGCCCCCTACGAGCAGTACTTC,CASSALAGAPYEQYF
TRBJ2-7,TRBV6-5,few,.,12,TGTGCCAGCAGTCCCCCGGGAAGCGAGCAGTACTTC,CASSPPGSEQYF
TRBJ1-2,TRBV5-1,.,.,14,TGCGCCAGCAGCTCTGCAGGGGACCCCTATGGCTACACCTTC,CASSSAGDPYGYTF
TRBJ2-3,TRBV5-1,.,TRBD2,14,TGCGCCAGCAGTTTTAGCGGGGGCACAGATACGCAGTATTTT,CASSFSGGTDTQYF
TRBJ1-5,TRBV6-1,.,TRBD1,15,TGTGCCAGCAGTGAGGGGACAGGAGGCAATCAGCCCCAGCATTTT,CASSEGTGGNQPQHF
TRBJ2-5,TRBV7-8,.,.,13,TGTGCCAGCATCTCCCAGGGGCACGAGACCCAGTACTTC,CASISQGHETQYF
TRBJ1-1,TRBV7-2,.,TRBD1,15,TGTGCCAGCAGCTTAAGGTCGGGACAGGGCACTGAAGCTTTCTTT,CASSLRSGQGTEAFF
TRBJ2-3,TRBV4-1,.,TRBD2,17,TGCGCCAGCAGACTAGCGGGGAATCCTACTAGCACAGATACGCAGTATTTT,CASRLAGNPTSTDTQYF
TRBJ2-1,TRBV5-1,.,.,15,TGCGCCAGCAGCTTTCTCAGAGGGGGTCAGAATGAGCAGTTCTTC,CASSFLRGGQNEQFF
TRBJ1-1,TRBV11-1,.,TRBD1,15,TGTGCCAGCAGCTACCGACAGGGGGCGAACACTGAAGCTTTCTTT,CASSYRQGANTEAFF
TRBJ1-1,TRBV19,.,TRBD1,13,TGTGCCACCCAGGACAGGGGCTTTACTGAAGCTTTCTTT,CATQDRGFTEAFF
TRBJ1-6,TRBV30,.,.,14,TGTGCCTGGAGTGTGGCATCGAATAATTCACCCCTCCACTTT,CAWSVASNNSPLHF
TRBJ1-2,TRBV19,.,TRBD1,13,TGTGCCAGTACCGACAGGGGGCTGGGAGGCTACACCTTC,CASTDRGLGGYTF
TRBJ2-3,TRBV2,.,TRBD2,15,TGTGCCAGCAAGCTGACTAGCGGAAACACAGATACGCAGTATTTT,CASKLTSGNTDTQYF
TRBJ2-2,TRBV7-6,.,.,16,TGTGCCAGCAGCCCGCTGGGGGGGCAACAAACCGGGGAGCTGTTTTTT,CASSPLGGQQTGELFF
TRBJ2-7,TRBV2,.,TRBD1,14,TGTGCCAGCAGTGATAGTTCAGGGGGATACGAGCAGTACTTC,CASSDSSGGYEQYF
TRBJ1-1,TRBV5-1,.,.,14,TGCGCCAGCAGCCTCAGGGGTGGAAACACTGAAGCTTTCTTT,CASSLRGGNTEAFF
TRBJ2-1,TRBV29-1,.,TRBD1,15,TGCAGCGTTGAGGAGGCAGGGGGTTCCTACAATGAGCAGTTCTTC,CSVEEAGGSYNEQFF
TRBJ2-7,TRBV10-3,.,.,15,TGTGCCATCAGCCCTCAACAAGGGAGTATGTACGAGCAGTACTTC,CAISPQQGSMYEQYF
TRBJ1-2,TRBV2,.,TRBD1,12,TGTGCCAGTGGACAGGGAGGGGGTGGCTACACCTTC,CASGQGGGGYTF
TRBJ2-3,TRBV6-5,.,.,14,TGTGCCAGCAGTTACGGGGGGGCGGCAGATACGCAGTATTTT,CASSYGGAADTQYF
TRBJ1-1,TRBV7-2,.,.,13,TGTGCCAGCAGCTTAGAGCGGGACACTGAAGCTTTCTTT,CASSLERDTEAFF
TRBJ2-1,TRBV27,.,TRBD1,14,TGTGCCAGCGGGACAGGGGGTTCGGGCAATGAGCAGTTCTTC,CASGTGGSGNEQFF
TRBJ2-2,TRBV29-1,once,TRBD2,14,TGCAGCGTTGAAGGGGGGGGTGGAACCGGGGAGCTGTTTTTT,CSVEGGGGTGELFF
TRBJ2-1,TRBV4-1,.,TRBD2,15,TGCGCCAGCAGCCCAAATTGGGGGGGTAACAATGAGCAGTTCTTC,CASSPNWGGNNEQFF
TRBJ1-2,TRBV5-6,medium-sized,TRBD1,14,TGTGCCAGCAGCACCGGACAGGGAGACTATGGCTACACCTTC,CASSTGQGDYGYTF
TRBJ2-1,TRBV7-3,.,TRBD2,15,TGTGCCAGCAGCTTCAGCGCGGGGGGTTACAATGAGCAGTTCTTC,CASSFSAGGYNEQFF